This T cell receptor (beta chain) appears in the sequencing data of a study of breast tumors, draining lymph nodes, adjacent tissues. Axillary draining lymph nodes of breast cancer patients supplied the node samples. TCRdb redid the calling of the multiplex PCR reads with MiXCR, one entry per CDR3 protein. The sample has under 250,000 distinct CDR3 sequences; 32% are singletons. In its sample, this clonotype was seen many times. CDR3 length equals 15 residues. The V and J ends lost 5 bases and 1 base, in that order; junction bases with no gene match: 6. From germline, CDR1 is SGHAT and CDR2 FQNNGV. This rearrangement joins TRBV11-2 to TRBJ2-3; 7 bases match TRBD2. The source of this sequence is a female donor with breast cancer. Some clones in this sample may be carry-over from other donors' samples. Material for sequencing was axillary lymph node tissue. In nucleotides, the CDR3 is TGTGCCAGCAGCACGCGGGACTACGGCACAGATACGCAGTATTTT. Protein: CASSTRDYGTDTQYF.